This TCR beta chain originates from a study of radiation and T cells in renal cell carcinoma. About the study: Nephrectomy followed 15 Gy stereotactic body radiation by 4 weeks.

Deletions cut 3 bases from V and 2 bases from J, with 3 bases between. The CDR3 runs 12 residues. Germline CDR1 is SGHTA and CDR2 is FQGNSA. Produced via immunoSEQ multiplex PCR; TCRdb's table is partial and in-frame only. This sample has approximately 61,000 clones, with about 80% found just once. Time point: blood 2 weeks post-SBRT. Treatment noted: 15 Gy SBRT to primary tumor, nephrectomy 4 weeks later. The patient's renal cell carcinoma had clear cell pathology. The material was blood, obtained from a patient whose treatment included radiotherapy and nephrectomy. The clonotype comes from a man in his 60s with renal cell carcinoma. This chain connects TRBV7-2 to TRBJ2-3, with no clear D. CDR3 in amino acids: CASSFYTDTQYF. CDR3 DNA: TGTGCCAGCAGCTTTTACACAGATACGCAGTATTTT.